Presented here are 23 T cell receptor beta chains from one specimen sequenced in a study of blood T cells in healthy people across ages. Combining a sample-barcoded 5' primer with a J-beta primer mix, a second PCR ran for about 7 to 12 cycles. TCRdb processed the 5' RACE reads anew with MiXCR; each CDR3 protein has one entry. In the table there are some 880,000 distinct CDR3 sequences, about 37% of which are singletons. Source material: blood. The receptors were sampled from a man between 18 and 35 years old in good health.

The V call is TRBV7-2, the J call TRBJ1-1, with TRBD1 identical over 10 bases. CDR1 is SGHTA, CDR2 FQGNSA, per germline. This CDR3 region has 13 residues. Trimming at V came to 5 bases and at J to 7 bases, leaving 4 bases not matched to a gene. The DNA of the CDR3 is TGTGCCAGCAGCCGGGGGACAGGGGATGAAGCTTTCTTT. Its protein is CASSRGTGDEAFF.

This chain joins TRBV4-2 and TRBJ2-2, with 9 bases that match TRBD1. The V gene end was trimmed by 6 bases and the J gene end by 5 bases; junction bases not matched to a gene: 7. Germline V gives CDR1 LGHNA, CDR2 YNFKEQ. The CDR3 is 15 residues long. CDR3 loop: CASRRDRAGTGELFF. CDR3 in DNA: TGTGCCAGCAGAAGGGACAGGGCCGGGACCGGGGAGCTGTTTTTT.

This clonotype was seen only a few times. This rearrangement joins TRBV4-3 to TRBJ2-1; D not certain. Gene TRBJ2-7 matches the end of the DNA better, so the J call may be wrong. Germline V gene sequence: CDR1 LGHNA, CDR2 YSLEER. The CDR3 length is 15 residues. The CDR3, as DNA: TGCGCCAGCAGCCAAGGGATGAGCTCCTACAATGAGCAGTACTTC. Its protein is CASSQGMSSYNEQYF.

V usage is TRBV2 and J usage is TRBJ2-1; D could derive from TRBD1 or TRBD2 (6 bases each). CDR1 SNHLY and CDR2 FYNNEI come from the germline V gene. Trimming shortened V by 11 bases and J by 12 bases, and 23 bases separated the two germline ends. This CDR3 has 13 amino acids. The CDR3 sequence: CAERGEGPGGQFF. The CDR3 DNA is TGTGCCGAGAGGGGGGAAGGGCCGGGTGGGCAGTTCTTC.

The chain is built from TRBV10-3 and TRBJ2-3; no definite D call. The CDR3 consists of 14 residues. CDR1 is ENHRY and CDR2 is SYGVKD in the germline V gene. V lost 4 bases and J 4 bases, leaving 12 bases between the germline ends. The CDR3 protein is CAISGAPRADTQYF. In DNA form, the CDR3 reads TGTGCCATCAGTGGGGCCCCCCGGGCAGATACGCAGTATTTT.

This chain joins TRBV12-3 or TRBV12-4 and TRBJ2-1; perhaps TRBD2 as D (5 bases). Deletions cut 3 bases from V and 9 bases from J, with 15 bases between. This CDR3 has 14 residues. The CDR3 sequence is CASSFLIRGPEQFF. The CDR3 DNA reads TGTGCCAGCAGTTTTCTGATTCGGGGTCCTGAGCAGTTCTTC.

This clonotype was found a few times. The rearrangement joins TRBV7-2 to TRBJ2-3, with D tentatively TRBD2 (5 bases). V lost 2 bases and J lost 6, with 27 bases in between. The CDR3 loop spans 19 amino acids. Germline loops: CDR1 SGHTA, CDR2 FQGNSA. CDR3 in amino acids: CASSLMGFGSGRTADTQYF. The CDR3, as DNA: TGTGCCAGCAGCTTAATGGGCTTTGGGAGCGGACGCACGGCTGATACGCAGTATTTT.

The chain employs TRBV7-2 and TRBJ1-3, with a possible D match to TRBD1 (6 bases). Deletions cut 4 bases from V and 4 bases from J, with 14 bases between. The CDR3 is made up of 15 amino acids. Germline V gene sequence: CDR1 SGHTA, CDR2 FQGNSA. The CDR3 loop reads CASSYTGSPGNTIYF. The CDR3 DNA is TGTGCCAGCAGCTATACAGGGTCTCCGGGAAACACCATATATTTT.

This clonotype was observed a few times. The chain employs TRBV14 and TRBJ1-1, with D maybe TRBD1 (5 bases). The CDR3 loop spans 14 amino acids. Germline CDR1 reads SGHDN; CDR2 reads FVKESK. V dropped 0 bases and J dropped 5 bases, with 10 bases sitting between them. The CDR3 spells CASSQDRGGTEAFF. CDR3 nucleotides: TGTGCCAGCAGCCAAGATCGGGGCGGAACTGAAGCTTTCTTT.

This clonotype has at least ten counts. The rearrangement links TRBV6-5 to TRBJ2-7; D assignment may be TRBD1 or TRBD2 (6 bases each). With 0 bases removed from V and 5 bases from J, the gap between germline ends came to 14 bases. Germline V gene data show CDR1 as MNHEY and CDR2 as SVGAGI. This CDR3 spans 15 amino acids. The CDR3 sequence: CASSYSRRRDNEQYF. For the CDR3, the DNA is TGTGCCAGCAGTTACTCCCGCAGGAGGGACAACGAGCAGTACTTC.

The rearrangement joins TRBV4-3 to TRBJ1-4; no reliable D call. There are 13 residues in the CDR3. CDR1 and CDR2 from the germline V gene are LGHNA and YSLEER. Trimming shortened V by 0 bases and J by 10 bases, and 9 bases separated the two germline ends. CDR3 in DNA: TGCGCCAGCAGCCAAGATCCGCGAGGAAAACTGTTTTTT. Protein: CASSQDPRGKLFF.

This chain connects TRBV12-3 or TRBV12-4 to TRBJ1-6, with a tentative D call TRBD1 (6 bases). V lost 5 bases to trimming and J lost 7 bases, with 15 bases between them. The CDR3 runs 15 residues. The CDR3 DNA reads as TGTGCCAGCAGTCCACGACAGGCTGTCAATTCACCCCTCCACTTT. Its translation: CASSPRQAVNSPLHF.

On this clonotype itself: A much larger clone differs from this one at a single base, so this may be a read error. The chain couples TRBV10-3 to TRBJ2-1; D gene unclear. The end of the DNA fits TRBJ2-7 better, so the J call may be wrong. Germline V gives CDR1 ENHRY, CDR2 SYGVKD. This CDR3 comprises 13 residues. In DNA, the CDR3 is TGTGCCATCGGAGTTCGGTCCTACAATGAGCAGTACTTC. Amino acids: CAIGVRSYNEQYF.

This clonotype was detected only once. The chain couples TRBV6-2 or TRBV6-3 to TRBJ2-5; TRBD2 matches at 7 bases. V shed 4 bases and J 11 bases; nucleotides not matched to a gene: 28. The CDR3 spans 19 residues. Germline V lookup: CDR1 MNHEY, CDR2 SVGEGT. This CDR3 is CASSFPWILTSFLGDEQYF. The CDR3 coding sequence is TGTGCCAGCAGTTTTCCTTGGATCTTGACTAGCTTCCTAGGGGATGAGCAGTACTTC.

There are a few counts of this clonotype. The CDR3 loop reads CASRNRGSYEQYF. The CDR3 nucleotides read TGTGCCAGCAGGAACAGGGGATCCTACGAGCAGTACTTC. V and J are TRBV6-1 and TRBJ2-7, with 7 bases fitting TRBD1. This CDR3 contains 13 residues. V lost 6 bases to trimming and J lost 1 base; unmatched junction nucleotides: 3. From germline, CDR1 is MNHNS and CDR2 SASEGT.

This clonotype was seen a few times. V usage is TRBV24-1 and J usage is TRBJ2-3, with D perhaps TRBD2 (5 bases). CDR1 is KGHDR and CDR2 is SFDVKD in the germline V gene. The V gene lost 3 bases and the J gene lost 3 bases, with 9 bases spanning the gap. The CDR3 consists of 14 residues. The DNA of the CDR3 is TGTGCCACCAGTGATGCGAGGGAAACAGATACGCAGTATTTT. It codes for CATSDARETDTQYF.

This clonotype was seen repeatedly, ten times or more. The chain employs TRBV7-2 and TRBJ2-5; D is uncertain. V lost 2 bases and J lost 2, with 9 bases in between. This CDR3 has 14 amino acids. Germline V gives CDR1 SGHTA, CDR2 FQGNSA. The CDR3 sequence is CASSLTSRQETQYF. CDR3 sequence (DNA): TGTGCCAGCAGCTTAACCTCCAGGCAAGAGACCCAGTACTTC.

The gene calls are TRBV4-3 and TRBJ1-2, with D maybe TRBD1 (6 bases). The CDR3 length is 16 residues. The V gene's germline CDR1 is LGHNA and CDR2 YSLEER. The V gene lost 3 bases and the J gene lost 2 bases, with 16 bases spanning the gap. The CDR3 DNA follows: TGCGCCAGCAGCCACCTTGGGGACACGCGGAACTATGGCTACACCTTC. It is translated as CASSHLGDTRNYGYTF.

This clonotype turned up a few times. The rearrangement links TRBV5-4 to TRBJ2-4; D is perhaps TRBD2 (7 bases). V lost 4 bases and J lost 1, with 15 bases in between. Germline V gene lookup returns CDR1 SGHNT and CDR2 YYREEE (reference sequence). This CDR3 region has 16 residues. The CDR3 protein is CASSPKGGEAKNIQYF. CDR3 coding DNA: TGTGCCAGCAGCCCGAAGGGGGGGGAGGCCAAAAACATTCAGTACTTC.

This clonotype was found once. The genes are TRBV5-1 and TRBJ2-1, with D possibly called TRBD1 or TRBD2 (7 bases each). CDR3 length: 15 amino acids. Trimming took 3 bases from V and 4 from J, leaving 14 bases between them. The germline CDR1 and CDR2 sequences are SGHRS and YFSETQ. DNA of the CDR3: TGCGCCAGCAGCTGGGAGGGGGCGGATTACAATGAGCAGTTCTTC. It yields the protein CASSWEGADYNEQFF.

The table lists this clonotype with many counts. The V call is TRBV4-3, the J call TRBJ1-1; the D gene is possibly TRBD1 (5 bases). The length of the CDR3 is 15 residues. Trimming left V 1 base short and J 1 base short, with 10 bases between. Germline V gives CDR1 LGHNA, CDR2 YSLEER. The CDR3 loop is CASSQAAGGNTEAFF. In nucleotides, the CDR3 is TGCGCCAGCAGCCAAGCAGCGGGGGGGAACACTGAAGCTTTCTTT.

Points on this clonotype: A much larger clone differs from this one at a single base, so this may be a read error. J is TRBJ2-5 and V is TRBV3-1; D unclear. Matching the DNA end better, TRBJ2-1 makes the J call doubtful. The germline CDR1 and CDR2 sequences are LGHDT and YNNKEL (reference sequence). The CDR3 sequence is 15 residues long. CDR3 DNA: TGTGCCAGCAGCCAAGTTGGTAGCCCGAAAGAGACCCAGTTCTTC. Translating it yields CASSQVGSPKETQFF.

This clonotype was counted between two and nine times. This chain links TRBV6-5 with TRBJ1-2, with D perhaps TRBD1 (6 bases). This CDR3 has 15 amino acids. CDR1 is MNHEY and CDR2 is SVGAGI in the germline V gene. Trimming shortened V by 2 bases and J by 6 bases, and 16 bases separated the two germline ends. CDR3 loop: CASSYRPQGRDGYTF. The CDR3 DNA sequence: TGTGCCAGCAGTTACCGCCCTCAGGGGAGGGATGGCTACACCTTC.